This entry concerns a single TCR beta chain. Combining a sample-barcoded 5' primer with a J-beta primer mix, a second PCR ran for roughly 6 to 12 cycles. TCRdb used MiXCR to reprocess the 5' RACE reads, holding one entry per CDR3 protein. The sample holds some 1.5 million distinct CDR3 sequences, 28% seen once. These data originate in a study of blood T cells in healthy people across ages. V was clipped by 5 bases and J by 7 bases; unmatched bases: 9. The V gene's germline CDR1 is DFQATT and CDR2 SNEGSKA (reference sequence). CDR3 length: 14 residues. Sample: blood. The TCR was taken from a woman under 40 in good health. The chain has TRBV20-1 and TRBJ2-1; 9 bases match TRBD1. CDR3 nucleotide sequence: TGCAGTGCTGAACCGGGACAGGGATGGAATGAGCAGTTCTTC. Protein: CSAEPGQGWNEQFF.